The text below deals with one T cell receptor beta chain. What it binds is unknown. The protocol was immunoSEQ multiplex PCR, while the TCRdb copy is restricted to in-frame clones and leaves out a portion. The repertoire has 300,000 to 450,000 clones, roughly 90% of them found once; the top ten carry roughly 0.75%. This record belongs to a study of cytomegalovirus exposure and HLA in healthy donors. With V trimmed by 2 bases and J by 6 bases, 6 bases remained unmatched. The CDR3 spans 15 residues. Germline lookup yields CDR1 SGHRS and CDR2 YFSETQ. General study findings and limits: The classifier reportedly diagnosed cytomegalovirus status with high sensitivity and specificity.

The chain is built from TRBV5-1 and TRBJ2-1, with 9 bases that match TRBD2. The sequenced material came from PBMCs. This clonotype was sampled from a young woman in good health and CMV-seronegative. CDR3 bases: TGCGCCAGCAGCTTCTTTAGCGGGGGTCTCAATGAGCAGTTCTTC. This codes for CASSFFSGGLNEQFF. Drawing the rest from reference TRBV5-1 and TRBJ2-1, the complete variable domain is KAGVTQTPRYLIKTRGQQVTLSCSPISGHRSVSWYQQTPGQGLQFLFEYFSETQRNKGNFPGRFSGRQFSNSRSEMNVSTLELGDSALYLCASSFFSGGLNEQFFGPGTRLTVL.